The 15 T cell receptor beta chains below all came from one sample that was sequenced in a study of read filtering for tumor transcriptome and immune sequencing. Molecular barcoded adaptors covering alpha/delta and beta/gamma chains were used on about 0.4 ug RNA. TCRdb re-called the reads with MiXCR, one entry per CDR3 protein. This sample carries around 500 distinct CDR3 sequences, approximately 80% of them seen once, and the ten largest clones take around 42%. Sequenced: a population of CD138-negative cells sorted from bone marrow. Receptor source: a donor at least 40 years old with multiple myeloma. This table probably holds off-target reads from a library built for another chain.

This chain's CDR3 is CASSLGSTNEKLFF. The CDR3 bases are TGCGCCAGCAGCTTAGGTTCAACTAATGAAAAACTGTTTTTT. The rearrangement uses TRBV5-1 and TRBJ1-4; unclear D gene. Trimming took 2 bases from V and 0 from J, leaving 5 bases between them. CDR3 length: 14 amino acids. Per germline, CDR1 SGHRS and CDR2 YFSETQ. Full variable domain (rest looked up from reference TRBV5-1 and TRBJ1-4): KAGVTQTPRYLIKTRGQQVTLSCSPISGHRSVSWYQQTPGQGLQFLFEYFSETQRNKGNFPGRFSGRQFSNSRSEMNVSTLELGDSALYLCASSLGSTNEKLFFGSGTQLSVL.

The chain recombines TRBV2 with TRBJ2-1, with 7 bases lining up with TRBD2. V lost 9 bases and J lost 9; bases outside the gene matches: 11. CDR1 and CDR2 from the germline V gene are SNHLY and FYNNEI. The CDR3 sequence is 13 residues long. The CDR3 loop is CARRGLGRPEQFF. The CDR3 DNA follows: TGTGCCAGGAGGGGACTCGGGAGGCCTGAGCAGTTCTTC.

The J gene is TRBJ2-1, the V gene TRBV28; TRBD2 matches at 7 bases. This CDR3 contains 11 residues. J was trimmed by 11 bases and V by 6 bases; bases with no gene match: 4. CDR1 and CDR2 from the germline V gene are MDHEN and SYDVKM. The CDR3 region has the DNA TGTGCCAGCAGGACTAGCTCGAAGCAGTTCTTC. This encodes CASRTSSKQFF.

The CDR3 region is CAISESTGNTEAFF. DNA for the CDR3: TGTGCCATCAGTGAGTCGACAGGGAACACTGAAGCTTTCTTT. This rearrangement joins TRBV10-3 to TRBJ1-1, with a tentative D call TRBD1 (6 bases). Germline assignment: CDR1 ENHRY and CDR2 SYGVKD. V was pared by 0 bases and J by 1 base, with 6 bases between. The CDR3 is made up of 14 amino acids.

The chain employs TRBV28 and TRBJ1-5; 7 bases line up with TRBD1. The germline V gene encodes CDR1 MDHEN and CDR2 SYDVKM. CDR3 size: 16 residues. The trim removed 5 bases at V and 4 bases at J, leaving 11 bases unmatched. In nucleotides, the CDR3 is TGTGCCAGCAGTCTAAAACCGGGACAGCCTAATCAGCCCCAGCATTTT. Its protein is CASSLKPGQPNQPQHF.

Concerning this clonotype: Its ends do not fully match the called genes, so a read error is possible. This chain connects TRBV7-9 to TRBJ2-1; D call uncertain. CDR3 length: 12 residues. CDR1 and CDR2 (germline): SEHNR, FQNEAQ (reference sequence). The DNA of the CDR3 is TGTGCCAACAGCCGCAGCGTGAATGAGCAGTTCTTC. Translating gives CANSRSVNEQFF.

This clonotype is a singleton in its sample. The chain carries TRBV20-1 and TRBJ2-1, with D perhaps matching TRBD1 (5 bases). Trimming shortened V by 1 base and J by 4 bases, and 8 bases separated the two germline ends. CDR1 is DFQATT and CDR2 is SNEGSKA in the germline V gene (reference sequence). The CDR3 loop spans 13 amino acids. Here the CDR3 DNA reads TGCAGTGCTAGAGTAGCAGGGTACAATGAGCAGTTCTTC. Translated: CSARVAGYNEQFF.

J is TRBJ1-5 and V is TRBV20-1, with D possibly being TRBD1 (6 bases). The germline V gene has CDR1 DFQATT and CDR2 SNEGSKA (reference sequence). CDR3 length: 12 amino acids. The V end was cut by 6 bases, the J end by 1 base, with 7 bases between. The CDR3 reads CSAGQSNQPQHF. The CDR3 DNA reads as TGCAGTGCCGGACAGAGCAATCAGCCCCAGCATTTT.

This chain joins TRBV3-1 and TRBJ2-1; D is ambiguous. V was shortened by 0 bases and J by 12 bases, with 9 bases between the two germline ends. Germline assignment: CDR1 LGHDT and CDR2 YNNKEL (reference sequence). This CDR3 has 12 amino acids. The CDR3 protein is CASSQDTVVQFF. The CDR3 bases are TGTGCCAGCAGCCAAGACACCGTAGTGCAGTTCTTC.

By sample fraction, this clonotype is hyperexpanded. This rearrangement joins TRBV29-1 to TRBJ2-3; weak D call: TRBD1 (5 bases). Germline assignment: CDR1 SQVTM and CDR2 ANQGSEA. Trimming removed 2 bases from V and 4 bases from J, with 13 bases in between. This CDR3 is 14 amino acids long. This CDR3 is CSVELLGVADTQYF. DNA of the CDR3: TGCAGCGTTGAACTGCTAGGGGTGGCAGATACGCAGTATTTT.

The chain combines TRBV20-1 with TRBJ2-1; tentatively, D is TRBD1 (6 bases). This CDR3 region has 14 residues. Germline V gives CDR1 DFQATT, CDR2 SNEGSKA (reference sequence). Deletions cut 0 bases from V and 10 bases from J, with 16 bases between. The CDR3 nucleotides are TGCAGTGCTAGAGATGTTGACAGGCTAAACGAGCAGTTCTTC. Its translation is CSARDVDRLNEQFF.

This clonotype was counted only a few times. The V and J genes are TRBV9 and TRBJ1-1, with 10 nucleotides matching TRBD1. Trimming took 0 bases from V and 5 from J; bases not matched to a gene: 4. The V gene's germline CDR1 is SGDLS and CDR2 YYNGEE. The length of the CDR3 is 15 residues. DNA of the CDR3: TGTGCCAGCAGCGTAGCCGGGACAGGGGATACTGAAGCTTTCTTT. Residues: CASSVAGTGDTEAFF.

This chain uses TRBV5-1 with TRBJ2-1; no definite D call. Per germline, CDR1 SGHRS and CDR2 YFSETQ. CDR3 size: 13 residues. V shed 0 bases and J shed 8 bases, with 9 bases lying between them. The CDR3 DNA reads as TGCGCCAGCAGCTTGGGGGGTGCGCATGAGCAGTTCTTC. It specifies CASSLGGAHEQFF.

The chain uses TRBV29-1 and TRBJ1-6; D may be TRBD1 (5 bases). This CDR3 is built from 14 residues. The V gene's germline CDR1 is SQVTM and CDR2 ANQGSEA. Trimming removed 5 bases from V and 4 bases from J, with 12 bases in between. In DNA, the CDR3 is TGCAGCGTTAGTCTGGAGGGGTATAATTCACCCCTCCACTTT. As protein: CSVSLEGYNSPLHF. Full variable domain (rest looked up from reference TRBV29-1 and TRBJ1-6): SAVISQKPSRDICQRGTSLTIQCQVDSQVTMMFWYRQQPGQSLTLIATANQGSEATYESGFVIDKFPISRPNLTFSTLTVSNMSPEDSSIYLCSVSLEGYNSPLHFGNGTRLTVT.

This clonotype was counted a few times. The V and J genes are TRBV11-2 and TRBJ2-1; D not certain. The germline V and J ends were trimmed by 2 bases and 5 bases, with 19 bases remaining between them. The CDR3 has 17 amino acids. The V gene's germline CDR1 is SGHAT and CDR2 FQNNGV. The CDR3 sequence is CASSLRSGTHLNNEQFF. As DNA, the CDR3 is TGTGCCAGCAGCTTAAGGTCGGGCACACACCTGAACAATGAGCAGTTCTTC.